The T cell receptor (beta chain) described here comes from a study of T cells in tuberculosis. Regarding the study as a whole: Active tuberculosis alpha repertoires lay closer to GMM-specific TCRs than controls'. Active tuberculosis patients had shorter CDR3-alpha; the beta difference was nonsignificant. Samples were chosen by availability of cryopreserved specimens.

The CDR3 spans 13 residues. V shed 5 bases and J shed 7 bases, with 17 bases lying between them. Germline V gene data show CDR1 as GTSNPN and CDR2 as SVGIG (reference sequence). Libraries were prepared by immunoSEQ multiplex PCR; TCRdb keeps only in-frame clonotypes and omits some of them. The table includes tens of thousands of clones, 95% detected once. This clone was observed once. The antigen remains unidentified. Sequenced: PBMCs. The J gene is TRBJ2-5, the V gene TRBV30; D is perhaps TRBD1 (7 bases). This clonotype originated in a donor aged 10 to 29 with latent tuberculosis or without tuberculosis infection. CDR3 in amino acids: CAWVGGGRGTQYF. In nucleotides, the CDR3 is TGTGCCTGGGTAGGAGGGGGCCGTGGGACCCAGTACTTC.